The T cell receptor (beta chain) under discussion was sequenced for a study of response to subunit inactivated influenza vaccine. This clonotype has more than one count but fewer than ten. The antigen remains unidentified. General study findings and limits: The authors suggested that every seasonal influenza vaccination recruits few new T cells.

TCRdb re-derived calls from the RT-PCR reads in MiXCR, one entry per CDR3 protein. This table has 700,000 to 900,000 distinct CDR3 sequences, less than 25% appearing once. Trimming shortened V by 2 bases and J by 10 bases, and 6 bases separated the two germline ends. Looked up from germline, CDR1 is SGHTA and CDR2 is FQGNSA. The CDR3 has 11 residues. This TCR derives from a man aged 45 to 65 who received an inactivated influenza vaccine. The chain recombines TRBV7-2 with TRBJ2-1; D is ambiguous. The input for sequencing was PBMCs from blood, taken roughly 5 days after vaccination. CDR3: CASSLWQEQFF. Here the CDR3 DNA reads TGTGCCAGCAGCTTATGGCAGGAGCAGTTCTTC.